This TCR beta chain was obtained from a study of blood T cell repertoires in COVID-19. At the level of the study: Samples came from the United States, Italy and Spain, spanning acute and convalescent COVID-19. The analysed material was cDNA or gDNA that came from T cells, B-cell-depleted T cells, or PBMCs.

As originally analysed: Estimation of nucleated cell counts was performed using reference gene primer amplification. Only in-frame clones appear in the TCRdb table, and some are missing; sequencing was by immunoSEQ multiplex PCR. Clonal size and the V and J genes are those of that table, whereas D and trimming came from the DNA. This table holds over 100,000 clones, 85% found once. CDR1 ENHRY and CDR2 SYGVKD come from the germline V gene. There are 13 residues in the CDR3. V shed 10 bases, J shed 2 bases, and the junction held 6 bases outside the gene matches. The chain joins TRBV10-3 to TRBJ2-3; 7 bases are a match to TRBD2. The sequence derives from an elderly man with acute or convalescent COVID-19. Sequenced: peripheral blood. The CDR3 sequence is CATGAGVTDTQYF. The CDR3 DNA sequence: TGTGCCACCGGGGCGGGGGTCACAGATACGCAGTATTTT.